A selection of T cell receptor beta chains follows, all from one sample in a study of blood T cells in healthy people across ages. TCRdb analysed the 5' RACE reads with MiXCR anew, one entry per CDR3 protein. This table holds 550,000 to 750,000 distinct CDR3 sequences, under 25% found once. Sequences were obtained from blood. These receptors were collected from a man in his sixties or seventies in good health. Both conserved end residues are part of each CDR3. D genes are given only for firm matches. Size tells how often a clone was seen (once, few, many) or the class of an expanded clone, and some rows leave it out.

CDR3nt: TGCGCCAGCAGCTCGGGACTAGGGGGTACCGGGGAGCTGTTTTTT
CDR3aa: CASSSGLGGTGELFF
v_gene: TRBV5-1
j_gene: TRBJ2-2
d_gene: TRBD2
abundance: .

CDR3nt: TGCAGTGCGAGCGGAGGGACCTATGGCTACACCTTC
CDR3aa: CSASGGTYGYTF
v_gene: TRBV20-1
j_gene: TRBJ1-2
d_gene: .
abundance: few

CDR3nt: TGCAGTGCTAGTCCTGACAGGAATGAAAAACTGTTTTTT
CDR3aa: CSASPDRNEKLFF
v_gene: TRBV20-1
j_gene: TRBJ1-4
d_gene: .
abundance: few

CDR3nt: TGTGCCAGCAGTGGACTAGCGTCCTACAATGAGCAGTTCTTC
CDR3aa: CASSGLASYNEQFF
v_gene: TRBV2
j_gene: TRBJ2-1
d_gene: TRBD2
abundance: many

CDR3nt: TGTGCCAGCAGTTCTACCCTAGCGGGAGTCAGTGGAGAGACCCAGTACTTC
CDR3aa: CASSSTLAGVSGETQYF
v_gene: TRBV12-3/TRBV12-4
j_gene: TRBJ2-5
d_gene: TRBD2
abundance: few

CDR3nt: TGTGCCAGCAGTTTGAGAAGTCGGGCGACCCAGTACTTC
CDR3aa: CASSLRSRATQYF
v_gene: TRBV28
j_gene: TRBJ2-5
d_gene: .
abundance: few

CDR3nt: TGCAGTGCTAGAGATCAAGGGACAGGGATCGAAAAACTGTTTTTT
CDR3aa: CSARDQGTGIEKLFF
v_gene: TRBV20-1
j_gene: TRBJ1-4
d_gene: TRBD1
abundance: few

CDR3nt: TGTGCCAGCAGCAACCGGATTTCGCGGGAGAGTTCTCAGGAGACCCAGTACTTC
CDR3aa: CASSNRISRESSQETQYF
v_gene: TRBV21-1
j_gene: TRBJ2-5
d_gene: .
abundance: .

CDR3nt: TGCAGCGTTGTAGTGGGTCTAGCCAAAAACATTCAGTACTTC
CDR3aa: CSVVVGLAKNIQYF
v_gene: TRBV29-1
j_gene: TRBJ2-4
d_gene: .
abundance: .

CDR3nt: TGTGCCAGCTCATCGACAGAGAATCAGCCCCAGCATTTT
CDR3aa: CASSSTENQPQHF
v_gene: TRBV18
j_gene: TRBJ1-5
d_gene: .
abundance: many

CDR3nt: TGTGCCAGCAGCTTGAATGTTCCCGACGGGGTGGGTTCACCCCTCCACTTT
CDR3aa: CASSLNVPDGVGSPLHF
v_gene: TRBV5-6
j_gene: TRBJ1-6
d_gene: .
abundance: .

CDR3nt: TGCGCCAGCAGCCAAGCCAGAACACAAGAGACCCAGTACTTC
CDR3aa: CASSQARTQETQYF
v_gene: TRBV4-3
j_gene: TRBJ2-5
d_gene: .
abundance: few

CDR3nt: TGCAGTGCCACTTTCCCAGGGTTAGGACTGTTTTTT
CDR3aa: CSATFPGLGLFF
v_gene: TRBV20-1
j_gene: TRBJ1-4
d_gene: .
abundance: few

CDR3nt: TGCGCCAGCAGCCGACAGGGAATTGGGGAGCTGTTTTTT
CDR3aa: CASSRQGIGELFF
v_gene: TRBV5-1
j_gene: TRBJ2-2
d_gene: TRBD1
abundance: .

CDR3nt: TGTGCCAGCAGTTACCCCCATGTGAGGGGGCAAGAGACCCAGTACTTC
CDR3aa: CASSYPHVRGQETQYF
v_gene: TRBV6-6
j_gene: TRBJ2-5
d_gene: .
abundance: few

CDR3nt: TGCAGCGTCGGGACCTATGGCCCTTGGGGTTACGAGCAGTACTTC
CDR3aa: CSVGTYGPWGYEQYF
v_gene: TRBV29-1
j_gene: TRBJ2-7
d_gene: .
abundance: .

CDR3nt: TGCAGCGTTGAAGATCCCCGGCCCTCTGGGGCCAACGTCCTGACTTTC
CDR3aa: CSVEDPRPSGANVLTF
v_gene: TRBV29-1
j_gene: TRBJ2-6
d_gene: .
abundance: .

CDR3nt: TGTGCCAGCAGTTACCATGGCGCTGGAAACACCATATATTTT
CDR3aa: CASSYHGAGNTIYF
v_gene: TRBV6-5
j_gene: TRBJ1-3
d_gene: .
abundance: .

CDR3nt: TGCGCCAGCAGCGTCCCGGGACAGGGGGATACAGATACGCAGTATTTT
CDR3aa: CASSVPGQGDTDTQYF
v_gene: TRBV5-1
j_gene: TRBJ2-3
d_gene: TRBD1
abundance: .

CDR3nt: TGCGCCAGCAGCACCGACCGGCCTAGTTACAATGAGCAGTTCTTC
CDR3aa: CASSTDRPSYNEQFF
v_gene: TRBV5-1
j_gene: TRBJ2-1
d_gene: .
abundance: .

CDR3nt: TGCGCCAGCAGCCAAGATCCCGGCGGGGACTACGAGCAGTACTTC
CDR3aa: CASSQDPGGDYEQYF
v_gene: TRBV4-1
j_gene: TRBJ2-7
d_gene: .
abundance: .

CDR3nt: TGCGCCAGCAGCTTGGTTCAGGGGGCAAACATTCAGTACTTC
CDR3aa: CASSLVQGANIQYF
v_gene: TRBV5-1
j_gene: TRBJ2-4
d_gene: TRBD1
abundance: few

CDR3nt: TGTGCCAGCGATGCCGTGGGGCGTGGCTACACCTTC
CDR3aa: CASDAVGRGYTF
v_gene: TRBV28
j_gene: TRBJ1-2
d_gene: .
abundance: many

CDR3nt: TGCGCCAGCAGCTTAGAATCCAGAGCTTTCTTT
CDR3aa: CASSLESRAFF
v_gene: TRBV5-1
j_gene: TRBJ1-1
d_gene: .
abundance: .

CDR3nt: TGTGCCAGCTCACCCACTCCGGACTGGAGGAACACTGAAGCTTTCTTT
CDR3aa: CASSPTPDWRNTEAFF
v_gene: TRBV18
j_gene: TRBJ1-1
d_gene: .
abundance: few

CDR3nt: TGTGCCAGCAACCTCGGACAGGGTGTAAAGACCCAGTACTTC
CDR3aa: CASNLGQGVKTQYF
v_gene: TRBV6-6
j_gene: TRBJ2-5
d_gene: TRBD1
abundance: .

CDR3nt: TGCAGCGACGACAGGGGCGGCACTGAAGCTTTCTTT
CDR3aa: CSDDRGGTEAFF
v_gene: TRBV29-1
j_gene: TRBJ1-1
d_gene: TRBD1
abundance: once

CDR3nt: TGTGCCACCCCAGCGGGAGACAATGAAAAACTGTTTTTT
CDR3aa: CATPAGDNEKLFF
v_gene: TRBV30
j_gene: TRBJ1-4
d_gene: .
abundance: few

CDR3nt: TGTGCCAGCAGCCAGGCCGGGACTAGCGGCAAGACCCAGTACTTC
CDR3aa: CASSQAGTSGKTQYF
v_gene: TRBV28
j_gene: TRBJ2-5
d_gene: TRBD2
abundance: many

CDR3nt: TGTGCCAGCTCACCGACAGGGACCATAAATTCACCCCTCCACTTT
CDR3aa: CASSPTGTINSPLHF
v_gene: TRBV18
j_gene: TRBJ1-6
d_gene: TRBD1
abundance: .

CDR3nt: TGCAGTGCAAGTCAGGGTTCTACTAATGAAAAACTGTTTTTT
CDR3aa: CSASQGSTNEKLFF
v_gene: TRBV20-1
j_gene: TRBJ1-4
d_gene: .
abundance: few

CDR3nt: TGTGCCAGCAGCGTAGCACCGGGACTAGGATACGAGCAGTACTTC
CDR3aa: CASSVAPGLGYEQYF
v_gene: TRBV9
j_gene: TRBJ2-7
d_gene: TRBD2
abundance: .

CDR3nt: TGCAGTGCTAGAGTGGGGGCTAGCGGGAGTGACATTCAGTACTTC
CDR3aa: CSARVGASGSDIQYF
v_gene: TRBV20-1
j_gene: TRBJ2-4
d_gene: TRBD2
abundance: .

CDR3nt: TGTGCCAGCAGCCTAGCGGGGAGCGGCACAGATACGCAGTATTTT
CDR3aa: CASSLAGSGTDTQYF
v_gene: TRBV6-6
j_gene: TRBJ2-3
d_gene: TRBD2
abundance: .

CDR3nt: TGTGCCAGCAGCTTAGCGGCACGGGTTTCGGCCTATGGCTACACCTTC
CDR3aa: CASSLAARVSAYGYTF
v_gene: TRBV7-9
j_gene: TRBJ1-2
d_gene: .
abundance: .

CDR3nt: TGTGCCAGCAGCCCCTATAGGTCGGACAGGGGTGTAGAGACCCAGTACTTC
CDR3aa: CASSPYRSDRGVETQYF
v_gene: TRBV11-2
j_gene: TRBJ2-5
d_gene: TRBD1
abundance: few

CDR3nt: TGCAGTGCTAGCCGTTCAGGGGGGCTTGATACGCAGTATTTT
CDR3aa: CSASRSGGLDTQYF
v_gene: TRBV20-1
j_gene: TRBJ2-3
d_gene: .
abundance: .

CDR3nt: TGTGCCAGCAGCAACACCGGGACTACCTACGAGCAGTACTTC
CDR3aa: CASSNTGTTYEQYF
v_gene: TRBV5-5
j_gene: TRBJ2-7
d_gene: TRBD2
abundance: .

CDR3nt: TGCGCCAGCAGCTTGGAGGGGCGGCGCTACGAGCAGTACTTC
CDR3aa: CASSLEGRRYEQYF
v_gene: TRBV5-1
j_gene: TRBJ2-7
d_gene: .
abundance: few

CDR3nt: TGTGCCAGCAGTGTAACAGCCATGGACTATGGCTACACCTTC
CDR3aa: CASSVTAMDYGYTF
v_gene: TRBV6-4
j_gene: TRBJ1-2
d_gene: .
abundance: .

CDR3nt: TGTGCCAGCAGTTACTCGATATCCGGCAGGTCCAGTTATAGCAATCAGCCCCAGCATTTT
CDR3aa: CASSYSISGRSSYSNQPQHF
v_gene: TRBV6-5
j_gene: TRBJ1-5
d_gene: .
abundance: .

CDR3nt: TGCAGTGGGGCGGCCCAGACCTCCTACGAGCAGTACTTC
CDR3aa: CSGAAQTSYEQYF
v_gene: TRBV20-1
j_gene: TRBJ2-7
d_gene: .
abundance: .

CDR3nt: TGCAGTGCTACCGGCGGGAGTATGATGGAGACCCAGTACTTC
CDR3aa: CSATGGSMMETQYF
v_gene: TRBV20-1
j_gene: TRBJ2-5
d_gene: TRBD2
abundance: .

CDR3nt: TGTGCCAGCAGTCACAGGGGTTTGAACACCGGGGAGCTGTTTTTT
CDR3aa: CASSHRGLNTGELFF
v_gene: TRBV2
j_gene: TRBJ2-2
d_gene: TRBD1
abundance: .

CDR3nt: TGCAGCGCGTTCCCAACACTGGCAGAGACCCAGTACTTC
CDR3aa: CSAFPTLAETQYF
v_gene: TRBV29-1
j_gene: TRBJ2-5
d_gene: .
abundance: few

CDR3nt: TGTGCCAGCAGCCTGGGACAGGGGTACGGCGGTGAAAAACTGTTTTTT
CDR3aa: CASSLGQGYGGEKLFF
v_gene: TRBV14
j_gene: TRBJ1-4
d_gene: TRBD1
abundance: .

CDR3nt: TGTGCTAGCAGCTTAGTGTTGGCAAAATCCCAAGAGACCCAGTACTTC
CDR3aa: CASSLVLAKSQETQYF
v_gene: TRBV11-2
j_gene: TRBJ2-5
d_gene: .
abundance: few

CDR3nt: TGTGCCAGCAGCGTAGCGGGACAGGGGGCCACAGATACGCAGTATTTT
CDR3aa: CASSVAGQGATDTQYF
v_gene: TRBV9
j_gene: TRBJ2-3
d_gene: TRBD1
abundance: few

CDR3nt: TGCGCCAGCAGCTTGGAGGGGCGAAACACCGGGGAGCTGTTTTTT
CDR3aa: CASSLEGRNTGELFF
v_gene: TRBV5-1
j_gene: TRBJ2-2
d_gene: .
abundance: .

CDR3nt: TGCAGTGCTAGAGCCCTAGTTCCGGGCAGGGGACAAGAGACCCAGTACTTC
CDR3aa: CSARALVPGRGQETQYF
v_gene: TRBV20-1
j_gene: TRBJ2-5
d_gene: .
abundance: .

CDR3nt: TGTGCCAGCAGTTACTCTAGGACAGGCACATCCGAGCAGTACTTC
CDR3aa: CASSYSRTGTSEQYF
v_gene: TRBV6-5
j_gene: TRBJ2-7
d_gene: TRBD1
abundance: .

CDR3nt: TGTGCCAGCAGCTATCGGGGCCCGGGGTCCAAAAACATTCAGTACTTC
CDR3aa: CASSYRGPGSKNIQYF
v_gene: TRBV7-2
j_gene: TRBJ2-4
d_gene: .
abundance: few

CDR3nt: TGCGCCAGCAGCTTGGGAGGGTTGGAAGATACGCAGTATTTT
CDR3aa: CASSLGGLEDTQYF
v_gene: TRBV5-1
j_gene: TRBJ2-3
d_gene: .
abundance: .

CDR3nt: TGTGCCAGCAGACGGGGGAGGGCCTCCTCCTACAATGAGCAGTTCTTC
CDR3aa: CASRRGRASSYNEQFF
v_gene: TRBV3-1
j_gene: TRBJ2-1
d_gene: TRBD2
abundance: few

CDR3nt: TGTGCCAGCAGTCGCAGGGGGGGCACTGAAGCTTTCTTT
CDR3aa: CASSRRGGTEAFF
v_gene: TRBV6-5
j_gene: TRBJ1-1
d_gene: TRBD1
abundance: .

CDR3nt: TGTGCCAGCAGCCAGTGGGTGACAGATACGCAGTATTTT
CDR3aa: CASSQWVTDTQYF
v_gene: TRBV7-2
j_gene: TRBJ2-3
d_gene: .
abundance: many

CDR3nt: TGCAGTGCCCGGGGGACTAGCGTGTACAATGAGCAGTTCTTC
CDR3aa: CSARGTSVYNEQFF
v_gene: TRBV20-1
j_gene: TRBJ2-1
d_gene: TRBD2
abundance: .